Detailed here is one T cell receptor beta chain. Antigen specificity is unknown. The record originates from a study of cytomegalovirus exposure and HLA in healthy donors. The V and J ends lost 4 bases and 3 bases respectively, with 17 bases between them. CDR1 is MRHNA, CDR2 SNTAGT, per germline. The CDR3 spans 16 residues. Study conclusions and caveats: According to an earlier analysis, most TCR beta V segments yielded productive rearrangements about 90% or about 30% of the time. Follow-up analysis later connected one missense variant in DCLRE1C with trimming of TCR beta V- and J-genes. A later analysis found most CMV-associated TCR beta chains apparently HLA-restricted.

PCR employed 60 Vbeta and 13 Jbeta primers. Some clones are missing from TCRdb's copy, which holds only in-frame ones; the method was immunoSEQ multiplex PCR. The sample records about 130,000 clones, roughly three quarters being singletons. The source is a man aged 25 to 40 in good health and CMV-seropositive. Sequenced sample: PBMCs. The chain couples TRBV6-4 to TRBJ2-3; a weak D match, TRBD2 (6 bases). CDR3 coding DNA: TGTGCCAGCAGTGTCCCGGGACTGTCCTCTACAGATACGCAGTATTTT. It is translated as CASSVPGLSSTDTQYF.